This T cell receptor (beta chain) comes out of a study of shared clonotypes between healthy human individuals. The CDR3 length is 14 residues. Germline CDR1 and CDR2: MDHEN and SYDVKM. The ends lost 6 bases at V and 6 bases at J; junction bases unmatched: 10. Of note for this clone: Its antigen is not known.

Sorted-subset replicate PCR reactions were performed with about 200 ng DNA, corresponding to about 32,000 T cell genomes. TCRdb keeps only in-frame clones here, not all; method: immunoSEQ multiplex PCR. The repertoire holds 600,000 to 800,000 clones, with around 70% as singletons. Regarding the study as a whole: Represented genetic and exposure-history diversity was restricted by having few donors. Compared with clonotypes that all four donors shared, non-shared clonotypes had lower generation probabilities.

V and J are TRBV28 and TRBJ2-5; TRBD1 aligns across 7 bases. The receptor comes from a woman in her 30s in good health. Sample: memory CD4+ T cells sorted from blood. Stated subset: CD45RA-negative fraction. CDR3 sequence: CASREYRGGKTQYF. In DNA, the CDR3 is TGTGCCAGCAGGGAGTACAGGGGCGGAAAGACCCAGTACTTC.